The 6 T cell receptor beta chains presented below share a single source sample, sequenced in a study of cytomegalovirus exposure and HLA in healthy donors. This table comes from immunoSEQ multiplex PCR, and its TCRdb copy is limited to in-frame clones, with some not included. The sample has about 160,000 clones, roughly 89% seen once. Sequenced: PBMCs. The receptors were gathered from a woman under 30 in good health and CMV-seropositive.

Note on this clone: Because the CDR3's place on the DNA is in doubt, the DNA is left out and the CDR3 is given as listed by TCRdb. The rearrangement joins TRBV27 to TRBJ1-5; TRBD1 is the table's D call and was not checked against the DNA. CDR1 and CDR2 from the germline V gene are MNHEY and SMNVEV (reference sequence). The CDR3 contains 16 residues when both ends are counted. The CDR3 loop is CASSSSTRGSNQPQHF.

The chain is built from TRBV29-1 and TRBJ1-2, with 9 bases aligning to TRBD1. Germline CDR1 reads SQVTM; CDR2 reads ANQGSEA. Unmatched junction bases numbered 7, after V lost 4 bases and J lost 4 bases. The CDR3 has 14 amino acids. The CDR3 coding sequence is TGCAGCGTTGCCCCCGGGACAGGGCTCTATGGCTACACCTTC. It is translated as CSVAPGTGLYGYTF.

The CDR3 sequence is CASGRSGRAYYNEQFF. The CDR3 region has the DNA TGTGCCAGCGGTAGAAGCGGGAGGGCTTACTACAATGAGCAGTTCTTC. The chain uses TRBV2 and TRBJ2-1; 10 nucleotides match TRBD2. This CDR3 is built from 16 residues. V was clipped by 8 bases and J by 3 bases; unmatched bases: 10. The germline V gene has CDR1 SNHLY and CDR2 FYNNEI.

This sequence joins TRBV7-2 and TRBJ2-7; 9 bases fit TRBD1. Trimming removed 7 bases from V and 8 bases from J; junction bases left unmatched: 9. The CDR3 has 13 amino acids. Germline lookup yields CDR1 SGHTA and CDR2 FQGNSA. The CDR3 coding sequence is TGTGCCAGCACTCGGACAGGGGTGCCAAAGCAGTACTTC. It encodes CASTRTGVPKQYF.

V usage is TRBV5-1 and J usage is TRBJ2-2; tentatively, D is TRBD2 (6 bases). V dropped 3 bases and J dropped 4 bases, with 16 bases sitting between them. The CDR3 runs 16 residues. CDR1 and CDR2 (germline): SGHRS, YFSETQ. The CDR3 DNA reads as TGCGCCAGCAGCTACCCAGTTCTAGCGTCCACCGGGGAGCTGTTTTTT. It is translated as CASSYPVLASTGELFF.

The chain recombines TRBV30 with TRBJ2-5; 8 nucleotides match TRBD2. The CDR3 has 14 amino acids. V trimming: 3 bases; J trimming: 5 bases; junction bases outside the gene matches: 8. Germline values: CDR1 GTSNPN, CDR2 SVGIG (reference sequence). The CDR3 loop reads CAWSEDPSGETQYF. The CDR3 nucleotides are TGTGCCTGGAGCGAAGACCCTAGCGGGGAGACCCAGTACTTC.